Below, 23 T cell receptor beta chains from the same sample are listed, as sequenced in a study of OX40 agonist ivuxolimab in advanced cancers. TCRdb keeps only in-frame clones here, not all; method: immunoSEQ multiplex PCR. The table shows tens of thousands of clones, with 90% to 95% occurring only once. The sample in question was CD4+ or CD8+ T cells sorted from blood, obtained in a trial of the OX40 agonist ivuxolimab. Receptors were obtained from an adult with an advanced solid tumor such as melanoma, head and neck, liver or kidney cancer.

The chain uses TRBV9 and TRBJ2-5; D is unclear. The germline V and J ends were trimmed by 3 bases and 2 bases, with 2 bases remaining between them. Germline CDR1 reads SGDLS; CDR2 reads YYNGEE. CDR3 length equals 11 residues. The CDR3, as DNA: TGTGCCAGCAGCGATCAAGAGACCCAGTACTTC. Its protein is CASSDQETQYF.

The V call is TRBV6-5, the J call TRBJ1-2; a possible D gene is TRBD1 (6 bases). The CDR3 covers 12 residues. Germline V lookup: CDR1 MNHEY, CDR2 SVGAGI. V lost 4 bases and J lost 5, with 8 bases in between. CDR3 nucleotide sequence: TGTGCCAGCAGTTCCACAGGGTATGGCTACACCTTC. Translation gives CASSSTGYGYTF.

J is TRBJ2-7 and V is TRBV5-1; the D gene is possibly TRBD2 (5 bases). Per germline, CDR1 SGHRS and CDR2 YFSETQ. Trimming shortened V by 5 bases and J by 6 bases, and 12 bases separated the two germline ends. The CDR3 loop spans 12 amino acids. The CDR3 protein is CASSPLVGEQYF. CDR3 in DNA: TGCGCCAGCAGTCCACTAGTGGGCGAGCAGTACTTC. The full variable domain, completed using reference TRBV5-1 and TRBJ2-7, is KAGVTQTPRYLIKTRGQQVTLSCSPISGHRSVSWYQQTPGQGLQFLFEYFSETQRNKGNFPGRFSGRQFSNSRSEMNVSTLELGDSALYLCASSPLVGEQYFGPGTRLTVT.

The chain carries TRBV4-1 and TRBJ2-5; D ambiguous. The ends were cut back, 4 bases at V and 4 bases at J, with 16 bases in the middle. Germline lookup yields CDR1 MGHRA and CDR2 YSYEKL. This CDR3 has 15 amino acids. The CDR3 nucleotides read TGCGCCAGCAGCCGAGCAGTAAGGATTACAGAGACCCAGTACTTC. Its protein is CASSRAVRITETQYF.

The chain joins TRBV27 to TRBJ2-7, with D unresolved. Germline V gene data show CDR1 as MNHEY and CDR2 as SMNVEV (reference sequence). This CDR3 has 10 residues. Trimming took 2 bases from V and 6 from J, leaving 2 bases between them. CDR3 DNA sequence: TGTGCCAGCAGTTTAACCGAGCAGTACTTC. It translates to CASSLTEQYF.

The chain uses TRBV4-2 and TRBJ2-1; 8 nucleotides agree with TRBD2. V trimming: 4 bases; J trimming: 7 bases; junction bases outside the gene matches: 6. Germline-derived CDR1 and CDR2 are LGHNA and YNFKEQ. This CDR3 has 14 amino acids. CDR3 sequence: CASSRAGEDNEQFF. CDR3 coding DNA: TGTGCCAGCAGCCGAGCGGGAGAAGATAATGAGCAGTTCTTC.

Points on this clone: Germline and junction disagree at one end, which may indicate a read error. The CDR3 region is CAWKRNAEAFF. In nucleotides, the CDR3 is TGTGCCTGGAAGCGGAACGCTGAAGCTTTCTTT. The rearrangement links TRBV30 to TRBJ1-1, with D unresolved. CDR1 and CDR2 from the germline V gene are GTSNPN and SVGIG (reference sequence). This CDR3 has 11 amino acids.

This chain links TRBV4-3 with TRBJ2-5, with 7 positions matching TRBD2. Germline CDR1 reads LGHNA; CDR2 reads YSLEER. CDR3 length equals 15 residues. J was trimmed by 3 bases and V by 4 bases; bases with no gene match: 8. The CDR3 here is CASSPGLGREETQYF. CDR3 in DNA: TGCGCCAGCAGCCCCGGACTTGGGAGGGAAGAGACCCAGTACTTC.

This sequence joins TRBV7-9 and TRBJ2-7, with a weak D call TRBD1 (5 bases). Per germline, CDR1 SEHNR and CDR2 FQNEAQ (reference sequence). This CDR3 contains 14 residues. V gave up 3 bases and J gave up 2 bases, with 11 bases separating them. This chain's CDR3 is CASSFRQRPYEQYF. DNA of the CDR3: TGTGCCAGCAGCTTTAGACAGAGACCCTACGAGCAGTACTTC.

The rearrangement joins TRBV5-6 to TRBJ2-5; D gene uncertain. V was clipped by 2 bases and J by 1 base, with 12 bases between them. This CDR3 contains 15 residues. The germline gives CDR1 SGHDT, CDR2 YYEEEE. CDR3 nucleotides: TGTGCCAGCAGCTTAGGAGTGGGTATCCAAGAGACCCAGTACTTC. Translation: CASSLGVGIQETQYF.

V gene TRBV19 combines with J gene TRBJ2-7; no clear D gene. The germline gives CDR1 LNHDA, CDR2 SQIVND (reference sequence). This CDR3 is built from 14 residues. Trimming stripped 3 bases from V and 0 bases from J, with 9 bases between. CDR3 nucleotide sequence: TGTGCCAGTAGTATGACTCAGAACTCCTACGAGCAGTACTTC. Protein product: CASSMTQNSYEQYF.

This clone occurred once. The CDR3 DNA reads TGTGCCAGCAGCCAAGACAGGGGGCTGGGCGAGCAGTACTTC. Amino acids: CASSQDRGLGEQYF. The chain links TRBV9 to TRBJ2-7; 10 bases agree with TRBD1. V shed 4 bases and J 6 bases; nucleotides not matched to a gene: 7. Germline V gives CDR1 SGDLS, CDR2 YYNGEE. The CDR3 is 14 residues long.

Here the CDR3 reads CASSQVTTPVTVGELFF. The CDR3 DNA follows: TGCGCCAGCAGCCAAGTGACTACACCAGTTACGGTCGGGGAGCTGTTTTTT. The chain combines TRBV4-3 with TRBJ2-2, with D possibly TRBD2 on 5 matching bases. Germline CDR1 and CDR2: LGHNA and YSLEER. Between the trimmed V and J ends, which lost 1 base and 7 bases, there was a span of 19 bases. This CDR3 contains 17 residues.

The J gene is TRBJ2-7, the V gene TRBV9; no clear D gene. Germline V gene data show CDR1 as SGDLS and CDR2 as YYNGEE. Trimming cost V 0 bases and J 6 bases, with 10 bases left between them. The length of the CDR3 is 13 residues. CDR3: CASSVDDAGEQYF. The DNA of the CDR3 is TGTGCCAGCAGCGTAGATGATGCCGGCGAGCAGTACTTC.

This chain links TRBV27 with TRBJ1-1; 9 nucleotides match TRBD1. V shed 7 bases and J 1 base; nucleotides not matched to a gene: 1. The CDR3 has 13 residues. Germline CDR1 is MNHEY and CDR2 is SMNVEV (reference sequence). The CDR3 loop is CASTDRGNTEAFF. The CDR3, as DNA: TGTGCCAGCACGGACAGGGGGAACACTGAAGCTTTCTTT.

The chain links TRBV4-1 to TRBJ1-2; 7 nucleotides agree with TRBD1. There are 15 residues in the CDR3. V shed 0 bases and J 2 bases; nucleotides not matched to a gene: 3. Germline loops: CDR1 MGHRA, CDR2 YSYEKL. CDR3 nucleotide sequence: TGCGCCAGCAGCCAAGAGGACAGGCGAAACTATGGCTACACCTTC. Amino acid sequence: CASSQEDRRNYGYTF.

The rearrangement uses TRBV10-2 and TRBJ2-7, with TRBD2 matching over 11 bases. CDR3 length equals 16 residues. Germline values: CDR1 WSHSY, CDR2 SAAADI. V trimming: 3 bases; J trimming: 5 bases; junction bases outside the gene matches: 9. This CDR3 is CASSDPLSGGAHEQYF. The CDR3 DNA reads TGCGCCAGCAGTGATCCCCTTAGCGGGGGGGCCCACGAGCAGTACTTC.

The chain has TRBV6-5 and TRBJ2-1, with D tentatively TRBD2 (5 bases). This CDR3 region has 16 residues. V shed 1 base and J shed 6 bases, with 16 bases lying between them. Looked up from germline, CDR1 is MNHEY and CDR2 is SVGAGI. CDR3 protein: CASSYFDYQWGNEQFF. Here the CDR3 DNA reads TGTGCCAGCAGTTACTTCGACTACCAGTGGGGCAATGAGCAGTTCTTC.

This clone was detected only a few times. The chain couples TRBV4-1 to TRBJ1-1; D is undetermined. Per the germline V gene, CDR1 is MGHRA and CDR2 is YSYEKL. V lost 1 base and J lost 8, with 5 bases in between. The length of the CDR3 is 11 residues. CDR3 residues: CASSQGSEAFF. The DNA of the CDR3 is TGCGCCAGCAGCCAAGGGTCAGAAGCTTTCTTT.

This clone showed up just once. This chain links TRBV15 with TRBJ1-6; D gene uncertain. Germline CDR1 LNHNV, CDR2 YYDKDF (reference sequence). Trimming pared 0 bases from V and 6 bases from J, leaving 15 bases between. This CDR3 spans 17 amino acids. The CDR3 sequence is CATSRDHVLVSNSPLHF. DNA of the CDR3: TGTGCCACCAGCAGAGATCATGTCTTAGTTAGTAATTCACCCCTCCACTTT.

The rearrangement links TRBV7-2 to TRBJ2-1; TRBD1 agrees at 7 bases. V shed 1 base, J shed 3 bases, and the junction held 9 bases outside the gene matches. CDR3 length: 17 residues. Germline V gene data show CDR1 as SGHTA and CDR2 as FQGNSA. Here the CDR3 DNA reads TGTGCCAGCAGCTTAGACCGGACGGGACAGAACTACAATGAGCAGTTCTTC. Protein product: CASSLDRTGQNYNEQFF.

The rearrangement uses TRBV5-1 and TRBJ2-3; D gene unclear. V lost 6 bases and J 0 bases, leaving 14 bases between the germline ends. The CDR3 extends over 15 amino acids. Germline CDR1 is SGHRS and CDR2 is YFSETQ. CDR3 region: CASTGFSSSTDTQYF. Here the CDR3 DNA reads TGCGCCAGCACAGGATTCTCCTCTAGCACAGATACGCAGTATTTT. The variable domain in full, completed from reference TRBV5-1 and TRBJ2-3, reads KAGVTQTPRYLIKTRGQQVTLSCSPISGHRSVSWYQQTPGQGLQFLFEYFSETQRNKGNFPGRFSGRQFSNSRSEMNVSTLELGDSALYLCASTGFSSSTDTQYFGPGTRLTVL.

The chain couples TRBV6-1 to TRBJ2-7; 9 bases are shared with TRBD2. From germline, CDR1 is MNHNS and CDR2 SASEGT. With V trimmed by 3 bases and J by 8 bases, 11 bases remained unmatched. This CDR3 spans 15 amino acids. The CDR3 DNA is TGTGCCAGCAGTGACTTGGCGGGAGGGCCCGAGAAGCAGTACTTC. It is translated as CASSDLAGGPEKQYF.